The 29 T cell receptor beta chains below were found in one sample sequenced in a study of cytomegalovirus exposure and HLA in healthy donors (dated by TCRdb to about 2017). Receptor libraries were prepared by the immunoSEQ multiplex PCR assay. A mixture of 60 forward primers for TCR Vbeta segments and 13 reverse primers for TCR Jbeta segments was used in the multiplex PCR. Held by TCRdb, this immuneACCESS table contains in-frame sequences only and omits some clones. Under half of the omission traces to an unresolved V gene where checked; the cause of the rest is unknown. In all, the sample holds about 150,000 clones, and roughly 83% of those were seen once. In total, the top ten clones hold roughly 1.4% of the sample. Sequenced sample: PBMCs. These receptors all stem from a young woman in good health and CMV-seronegative.

This chain joins TRBV5-6 and TRBJ1-1; TRBD1 matches at 7 bases. J gave up 4 bases and V 4 bases, and 10 bases lay outside the gene matches. CDR1 and CDR2 from the germline V gene are SGHDT and YYEEEE. The CDR3 has 15 residues. CDR3 in DNA: TGTGCCAGCAGCCTCCAGGGGAAGGGGGCCACTGAAGCTTTCTTT. Amino acid sequence: CASSLQGKGATEAFF. The entire variable domain, with the rest obtained from reference TRBV5-6 and TRBJ1-1, is as follows: DAGVTQSPTHLIKTRGQQVTLRCSPKSGHDTVSWYQQALGQGPQFIFQYYEEEERQRGNFPDRFSGHQFPNYSSELNVNALLLGDSALYLCASSLQGKGATEAFFGQGTRLTVV.

About this clone itself: Compared with germline, one end of the junction differs, possibly owing to a read error. This specimen includes other DNA sequences encoding the same CDR3. The chain recombines TRBV6-5 with TRBJ1-6, with 9 bases aligning to TRBD1. This CDR3 contains 15 residues. CDR1 and CDR2 (germline): MNHEY, SVGAGI. CDR3 bases: TGTGCCAGCAGTTCAAAACAGGGGGCGAATTCCCCCCTCCACTTT. Its translation: CASSSKQGANSPLHF.

This clone was observed a handful of times. V gene TRBV9 combines with J gene TRBJ1-2; 8 bases line up with TRBD1. Germline lookup yields CDR1 SGDLS and CDR2 YYNGEE. This CDR3 spans 14 amino acids. The junction had 6 bases not matched to a gene; V was cut back by 0 bases and J by 8 bases. The DNA for the CDR3 is TGTGCCAGCAGCGTAGGGCAGGGGGCCCTGGGCTACACCTTC. It yields the protein CASSVGQGALGYTF.

The J gene is TRBJ1-1, the V gene TRBV4-1; a possible D gene is TRBD1 (5 bases). Trimming cost V 0 bases and J 0 bases, with 8 bases left between them. Germline loops: CDR1 MGHRA, CDR2 YSYEKL. The CDR3 extends over 15 amino acids. CDR3 coding DNA: TGCGCCAGCAGCCAAGAAAGACAGCTGAACACTGAAGCTTTCTTT. Its translation: CASSQERQLNTEAFF.

The rearrangement joins TRBV6-6 to TRBJ1-1; D perhaps matches TRBD1 (6 bases). Germline CDR1 and CDR2: MNHNY and SVGAGI (reference sequence). V was shortened by 7 bases and J by 6 bases, with 15 bases between the two germline ends. This CDR3 comprises 13 residues. This CDR3 is CASNSAGAPEAFF. The CDR3 DNA follows: TGTGCCAGCAACTCTGCAGGGGCACCTGAAGCTTTCTTT.

As concerns this clone: The junction shows a germline mismatch at one end, possibly a read error. This sequence joins TRBV7-2 and TRBJ2-7; D possibly corresponds to TRBD2 (7 bases). CDR1 is SGHTA and CDR2 is FQGNSA in the germline V gene. CDR3 length: 12 amino acids. CDR3 in amino acids: CASSEGGVSSVF. The CDR3, as DNA: TGTGCCAGCAGCGAAGGGGGGGTCAGTTCTGTCTTC. Full variable domain (outside the CDR3, taken from reference TRBV7-2 and TRBJ2-7): GAGVSQSPSNKVTEKGKDVELRCDPISGHTALYWYRQSLGQGLEFLIYFQGNSAPDKSGLPSDRFSAERTGGSVSTLTIQRTQQEDSAVYLCASSEGGVSSVFGPGTRLTVT.

The chain links TRBV4-1 to TRBJ2-2, with 7 bases lining up with TRBD1. The CDR3 is made up of 17 amino acids. The germline V gene has CDR1 MGHRA and CDR2 YSYEKL. V shed 4 bases, J shed 5 bases, and the junction held 13 bases outside the gene matches. The CDR3 DNA reads as TGCGCCAGCAGCCCGCAAAGGGGCAGGGGGAGAACCGGGGAGCTGTTTTTT. Translated: CASSPQRGRGRTGELFF.

This sequence joins TRBV30 and TRBJ2-7, with no clear D. Germline CDR1 and CDR2: GTSNPN and SVGIG (reference sequence). Trimming shortened V by 2 bases and J by 5 bases, and 13 bases separated the two germline ends. The CDR3 is made up of 13 amino acids. The CDR3 coding sequence is TGTGCCTGGAGTTTACGGGTGGCCGACGAGCAGTACTTC. Residues: CAWSLRVADEQYF. The full variable domain, with the rest looked up from reference TRBV30 and TRBJ2-7, is SQTIHQWPATLVQPVGSPLSLECTVEGTSNPNLYWYRQAAGRGLQLLFYSVGIGQISSEVPQNLSASRPQDRQFILSSKKLLLSDSGFYLCAWSLRVADEQYFGPGTRLTVT.

The rearrangement uses TRBV11-1 and TRBJ2-5; 15 nucleotides agree with TRBD2. Germline V gives CDR1 SGHAT, CDR2 FQDESV (reference sequence). The J segment lost 5 bases and the V segment lost 4 bases, leaving 8 bases of the junction unmatched. The CDR3 has 17 residues. Written as DNA, the CDR3 is TGTGCCAGCAGCTCAGAACCAGGGACTAGCGGGGGGGAGACCCAGTACTTC. Translating gives CASSSEPGTSGGETQYF.

As to this clone: An end of the junction differs from the germline gene, which may be a read error. The gene calls are TRBV4-1 and TRBJ1-6; D ambiguous. CDR3 size: 15 residues. CDR1 and CDR2 (germline): MGHRA, YSYEKL. The CDR3 region is CASSQAAGVNSPLHF. The DNA of the CDR3 is TGTGCCAGCAGCCAAGCTGCCGGAGTTAATTCACCCCTCCACTTT.

V and J are TRBV11-3 and TRBJ2-3; 12 bases fit TRBD2. The germline CDR1 and CDR2 sequences are SGHNT and YENEEA. The CDR3 covers 14 residues. The junction had 3 bases not matched to a gene; V was cut back by 5 bases and J by 6 bases. The CDR3 coding sequence is TGTGCCAGCAGCCCCGGACTAGCGGGGGATACGCAGTATTTT. It is translated as CASSPGLAGDTQYF.

The rearrangement joins TRBV19 to TRBJ2-5, with TRBD2 identical over 9 bases. J lost 6 bases, V lost 10 bases, and 12 bases had no gene match. This CDR3 has 14 amino acids. Per the germline V gene, CDR1 is LNHDA and CDR2 is SQIVND (reference sequence). In DNA, the CDR3 is TGTGCCACCGGGATTAGCGGGGGTGGAAAGACCCAGTACTTC. It codes for CATGISGGGKTQYF.

The chain links TRBV30 to TRBJ2-1; TRBD1 agrees at 7 bases. In germline, CDR1 is GTSNPN, CDR2 SVGIG (reference sequence). The length of the CDR3 is 12 residues. With 0 bases clipped from V and 13 bases from J, the junction kept 6 bases outside the gene matches. The CDR3 is CAWSVLRDRQFF. CDR3 nucleotides: TGTGCCTGGAGTGTACTAAGGGACAGACAGTTCTTC.

The chain employs TRBV6-5 and TRBJ1-2, with 7 bases identical to TRBD1. V lost 6 bases and J lost 3; bases outside the gene matches: 4. This CDR3 region has 13 residues. Germline V gives CDR1 MNHEY, CDR2 SVGAGI. DNA of the CDR3: TGTGCCAGCAGCACAGGGGACTACTATGGCTACACCTTC. Its protein product is CASSTGDYYGYTF.

V and J are TRBV29-1 and TRBJ2-7; 7 nucleotides match TRBD1. CDR3 length: 13 amino acids. The germline V gene has CDR1 SQVTM and CDR2 ANQGSEA. J gave up 0 bases and V 7 bases, and 6 bases lay outside the gene matches. CDR3 bases: TGCAGCGCGATGGGACAGAGCTCCTACGAGCAGTACTTC. Translated: CSAMGQSSYEQYF.

This clone was observed a few times. One end of the junction varies from germline; a read error may be responsible. The genes are TRBV5-1 and TRBJ1-4; TRBD1 aligns across 7 bases. Germline CDR1 SGHRS, CDR2 YFSETQ. The length of the CDR3 is 14 residues. Written as DNA, the CDR3 is TGTGCCAGCAGCTCAAGGCAGGGGGTAGGAAAACTGTTTTTT. Amino acids: CASSSRQGVGKLFF.

J is TRBJ2-3 and V is TRBV9; 9 bases are a match to TRBD2. This CDR3 is built from 15 residues. Germline V gives CDR1 SGDLS, CDR2 YYNGEE. V was pared by 10 bases and J by 5 bases, with 14 bases of the junction left unmatched. CDR3 nucleotides: TGTGCCGGATCTCGAACGGGCGGGGGGGTAGATACGCAGTATTTT. This encodes CAGSRTGGGVDTQYF.

Concerning this clone itself: Other DNA sequences of this sample code for an identical CDR3. V usage is TRBV6-5 and J usage is TRBJ2-7; D is uncertain. Germline CDR1 reads MNHEY; CDR2 reads SVGAGI. CDR3 length equals 13 residues. V shed 3 bases and J shed 0 bases, with 6 bases lying between them. CDR3 DNA: TGTGCCAGCAGTTATTCTAGCTCCTACGAGCAGTACTTC. As protein: CASSYSSSYEQYF.

V usage is TRBV28 and J usage is TRBJ1-5, with D possibly matching TRBD1 (5 bases). The germline gives CDR1 MDHEN, CDR2 SYDVKM. Deletions cut 9 bases from V and 0 bases from J, with 9 bases between. The CDR3 extends over 13 amino acids. The CDR3 region is CASQGRSNQPQHF. CDR3 nucleotides: TGTGCCAGTCAGGGCCGTAGCAATCAGCCCCAGCATTTT.

The rearrangement joins TRBV6-1 to TRBJ2-7, with D perhaps TRBD2 (6 bases). There are 12 residues in the CDR3. Trimming pared 6 bases from V and 11 bases from J, leaving 17 bases between. Germline-derived CDR1 and CDR2 are MNHNS and SASEGT. In nucleotides, the CDR3 is TGTGCCAGCAGAGGGACTGGCGAAGGGGAGTACTTC. This gives the protein CASRGTGEGEYF.

The chain links TRBV5-1 to TRBJ2-7; 9 bases align to TRBD1. The V gene's germline CDR1 is SGHRS and CDR2 YFSETQ. The ends lost 4 bases at V and 6 bases at J; junction bases unmatched: 14. This CDR3 comprises 16 residues. CDR3 sequence reads: CASSGGQGMLAGEQYF. CDR3 DNA sequence: TGCGCCAGCAGCGGAGGACAGGGGATGTTGGCCGGCGAGCAGTACTTC.

By sample fraction, this clone is medium-sized. V is TRBV7-8 and J is TRBJ2-7; TRBD1 might be the D (7 bases). Trimming took 2 bases from V and 6 from J, leaving 20 bases between them. Germline V gene lookup returns CDR1 SGHVS and CDR2 FQNEAQ. The CDR3 is made up of 16 amino acids. The CDR3: CASSLSPTGRFGEQYF. The DNA for the CDR3 is TGTGCCAGCAGCTTAAGCCCGACAGGGAGGTTTGGCGAGCAGTACTTC. The entire variable domain, with the rest obtained from reference TRBV7-8 and TRBJ2-7, is as follows: GAGVSQSPRYKVAKRGQDVALRCDPISGHVSLFWYQQALGQGPEFLTYFQNEAQLDKSGLPSDRFFAERPEGSVSTLKIQRTQQEDSAVYLCASSLSPTGRFGEQYFGPGTRLTVT.

The V call is TRBV9, the J call TRBJ2-4; 8 bases are shared with TRBD2. The CDR3 contains 13 residues. Germline V gene data show CDR1 as SGDLS and CDR2 as YYNGEE. The J segment lost 11 bases and the V segment lost 2 bases, leaving 6 bases of the junction unmatched. CDR3 in amino acids: CASSVQSGGVQYF. CDR3 nucleotides: TGTGCCAGCAGCGTGCAGTCCGGGGGGGTTCAGTACTTC.

This clone was picked up one time. CDR3 sequence: CASKLDWSYNSPLHF. The CDR3, as DNA: TGTGCCAGCAAATTAGATTGGTCCTATAATTCACCCCTCCACTTT. V usage is TRBV27 and J usage is TRBJ1-6; unclear D gene. This CDR3 comprises 15 residues. The V end lost 7 bases, the J end lost 1 base, and 11 bases lay between the germline ends. The germline V gene encodes CDR1 MNHEY and CDR2 SMNVEV (reference sequence).

The CDR3 protein is CASSEISGGNEQFF. In DNA form, the CDR3 reads TGTGCCAGCAGTGAAATAAGCGGGGGTAATGAGCAGTTCTTC. The gene calls are TRBV6-1 and TRBJ2-1, with 8 positions matching TRBD2. This CDR3 has 14 amino acids. Germline values: CDR1 MNHNS, CDR2 SASEGT. J gave up 7 bases and V 2 bases, and 4 bases lay outside the gene matches.

The chain employs TRBV5-4 and TRBJ2-6; maybe TRBD1 (5 bases). Per germline, CDR1 SGHNT and CDR2 YYREEE (reference sequence). V lost 2 bases and J 2 bases, leaving 8 bases between the germline ends. This CDR3 spans 15 amino acids. DNA for the CDR3: TGTGCCAGCAGCTTTAGGGGCGCTGGGGCCAACGTCCTGACTTTC. It yields the protein CASSFRGAGANVLTF.

This clone is medium-sized within its sample. The chain employs TRBV7-2 and TRBJ2-7; D possibly corresponds to TRBD2 (7 bases). CDR1 and CDR2 from the germline V gene are SGHTA and FQGNSA. V was trimmed by 1 base and J by 2 bases, leaving 12 bases between them. The CDR3 loop spans 15 amino acids. CDR3 region: CASSLEGGGPYEQYF. The CDR3 DNA sequence: TGTGCCAGCAGCTTAGAGGGGGGAGGGCCCTACGAGCAGTACTTC.

The chain carries TRBV5-4 and TRBJ2-7; 9 nucleotides agree with TRBD2. Per the germline V gene, CDR1 is SGHNT and CDR2 is YYREEE (reference sequence). This CDR3 contains 14 residues. V gave up 3 bases and J gave up 2 bases; unmatched junction bases: 3. In nucleotides, the CDR3 is TGTGCCAGCAGCTCGGGACTAGCTCCCTACGAGCAGTACTTC. This codes for CASSSGLAPYEQYF.

The rearrangement links TRBV11-1 to TRBJ2-7; the match to TRBD2 covers 9 bases. Germline CDR1 reads SGHAT; CDR2 reads FQDESV (reference sequence). V shed 5 bases and J 3 bases; nucleotides not matched to a gene: 20. CDR3 length: 19 amino acids. The DNA for the CDR3 is TGTGCCAGCAGCGGCGGGACTAGCAGGGGGAACTCCCACTTCTACGAGCAGTACTTC. Translated: CASSGGTSRGNSHFYEQYF. Combining the CDR3 with reference TRBV11-1 and TRBJ2-7 gives the whole variable domain EAEVAQSPRYKITEKSQAVAFWCDPISGHATLYWYRQILGQGPELLVQFQDESVVDDSQLPKDRFSAERLKGVDSTLKIQPAELGDSAMYLCASSGGTSRGNSHFYEQYFGPGTRLTVT.